These 31 T cell receptor beta chains originate from one sample sequenced in a study of T-cell reconstitution after alpha-beta-depleted transplantation in children. Molecular barcoding with unique molecular identifiers was used for the TCRbeta library. TCRdb recomputed calls from the PCR reads with MiXCR, one row per CDR3 protein. The data show roughly 170,000 distinct CDR3 sequences, with approximately 7% seen just once and more than 2.5% held by the top ten. The sample consisted of PBMCs from the stem cell graft donor, taken from the stem cell graft. These receptors came from a human donor who donated a stem cell graft to a child with Wiskott-Aldrich syndrome.

This clonotype showed up many times. The rearrangement uses TRBV4-1 and TRBJ2-1, with D tentatively TRBD2 (5 bases). The V end lost 4 bases, the J end lost 4 bases, and 11 bases lay between the germline ends. Germline V gene data show CDR1 as MGHRA and CDR2 as YSYEKL. The CDR3 covers 14 residues. The CDR3 protein is CASSLSGRYNEQFF. Written as DNA, the CDR3 is TGCGCCAGCAGCCTGTCGGGGAGATACAATGAGCAGTTCTTC.

The chain links TRBV29-1 to TRBJ1-6; 7 positions agree with TRBD1. Trimming cost V 5 bases and J 10 bases; bases outside gene matches: 11. Germline V gene lookup returns CDR1 SQVTM and CDR2 ANQGSEA. The CDR3 consists of 14 residues. The CDR3 DNA reads TGCAGCGTTTCCCTGACAGGGTTTGGATCACCCCTCCACTTT. Translating it yields CSVSLTGFGSPLHF.

This clonotype was detected ten times or more. The chain's CDR3 is CSASGALMGEQYF. CDR3 bases: TGCAGTGCTAGTGGGGCCCTGATGGGGGAGCAGTACTTC. V and J are TRBV20-1 and TRBJ2-7; D might be TRBD1 (5 bases). This CDR3 has 13 amino acids. Deletions cut 3 bases from V and 7 bases from J, with 16 bases between. CDR1 is DFQATT, CDR2 SNEGSKA, per germline (reference sequence).

This rearrangement joins TRBV6-1 to TRBJ1-2, with a possible D match to TRBD1 (6 bases). There are 14 residues in the CDR3. V was trimmed by 8 bases and J by 7 bases, leaving 20 bases between them. The germline V gene has CDR1 MNHNS and CDR2 SASEGT. The CDR3 DNA reads as TGTGCCAGCGACGGGACATCAAGGGTCCGTGGCTACACCTTC. This sequence encodes CASDGTSRVRGYTF.

This clonotype has a count of ten or more. The V gene is TRBV12-3 or TRBV12-4, the J gene TRBJ2-1; perhaps TRBD2 as D (5 bases). There are 15 residues in the CDR3. V was cut by 3 bases and J by 6 bases, with 15 bases left in between. CDR3 sequence reads: CASSLSAGPPNEQFF. In DNA form, the CDR3 reads TGTGCCAGCAGTTTGTCGGCGGGCCCCCCCAATGAGCAGTTCTTC.

This clonotype occurred many times. CDR3 region: CASSGQYNEQFF. CDR3 DNA sequence: TGTGCCAGCAGTGGACAGTACAATGAGCAGTTCTTC. The rearrangement joins TRBV12-3 or TRBV12-4 to TRBJ2-1; the D gene is possibly TRBD1 (6 bases). The V end was cut by 5 bases, the J end by 4 bases, with 6 bases between. The CDR3 has 12 residues.

This rearrangement joins TRBV27 to TRBJ2-7, with D unclear. V was trimmed by 0 bases and J by 3 bases, leaving 6 bases between them. The CDR3 is 13 residues long. Looked up from germline, CDR1 is MNHEY and CDR2 is SMNVEV (reference sequence). Here the CDR3 reads CASSLSAYYEQYF. CDR3 bases: TGTGCCAGCAGTTTATCTGCGTACTACGAGCAGTACTTC.

The rearrangement uses TRBV2 and TRBJ1-2; the match to TRBD1 covers 11 bases. Per germline, CDR1 SNHLY and CDR2 FYNNEI. The ends lost 6 bases at V and 2 bases at J; junction bases unmatched: 5. The CDR3 sequence is 15 residues long. CDR3 region: CASSMGQGVNYGYTF. CDR3 DNA: TGTGCCAGCAGCATGGGACAGGGGGTAAACTATGGCTACACCTTC.

Ten or more counts support this clonotype. The J gene is TRBJ1-2, the V gene TRBV4-3; TRBD1 matches 7 bases. This CDR3 has 14 amino acids. CDR1 and CDR2 from the germline V gene are LGHNA and YSLEER. V lost 2 bases to trimming and J lost 5 bases; unmatched junction nucleotides: 5. Here the CDR3 DNA reads TGCGCCAGCAGCCAATATCAGGGGGAGTATGGCTACACCTTC. Translating gives CASSQYQGEYGYTF.

There are many counts of this clonotype. The chain carries TRBV12-3 or TRBV12-4 and TRBJ2-7, with D possibly called TRBD1 or TRBD2 (6 bases each). The germline V and J ends were trimmed by 3 bases and 4 bases, with 10 bases remaining between them. The CDR3 consists of 13 residues. In DNA, the CDR3 is TGTGCCAGCAGTTTCGGAGGGACATACGAGCAGTACTTC. It yields the protein CASSFGGTYEQYF.

This clonotype appeared many times. This rearrangement joins TRBV5-1 to TRBJ2-2, with 7 bases fitting TRBD1. The junction had 4 bases not matched to a gene; V was cut back by 0 bases and J by 5 bases. Germline V CDR1 and CDR2: SGHRS, YFSETQ. The CDR3 contains 15 residues. The CDR3 nucleotides are TGCGCCAGCAGCTTGGGACAGGGTGGAACCGGGGAGCTGTTTTTT. Translating gives CASSLGQGGTGELFF.

This clonotype was seen a few times. CDR3 protein: CASSPTALYLNEQYF. The CDR3, as DNA: TGTGCCAGCAGCCCAACAGCCCTCTACCTAAACGAGCAGTACTTC. The rearrangement joins TRBV7-8 to TRBJ2-7; no clear D. The CDR3 sequence is 15 residues long. V lost 5 bases and J lost 5, with 19 bases in between. Germline V CDR1 and CDR2: SGHVS, FQNEAQ.

V and J are TRBV6-5 and TRBJ2-7, with 14 bases lining up with TRBD2. The junction had 26 bases not matched to a gene; V was cut back by 9 bases and J by 4 bases. Germline loops: CDR1 MNHEY, CDR2 SVGAGI. The CDR3 covers 21 residues. The CDR3 is CASLPRTSGLAGGFNLYEQYF. For the CDR3, the DNA is TGTGCCAGTCTACCGAGGACTTCAGGACTAGCGGGAGGATTTAATTTGTACGAGCAGTACTTC.

This clonotype has ten or more counts. This chain connects TRBV7-2 to TRBJ2-1; 9 nucleotides line up with TRBD2. Germline values: CDR1 SGHTA, CDR2 FQGNSA. The CDR3 consists of 15 residues. V lost 2 bases and J lost 6; bases outside the gene matches: 5. CDR3 protein: CASSLRTSEVNEQFF. The CDR3 DNA reads as TGTGCCAGCAGCTTAAGGACTAGCGAGGTCAATGAGCAGTTCTTC.

This clonotype was seen repeatedly, ten times or more. The V call is TRBV20-1, the J call TRBJ2-3; the match to TRBD2 covers 9 bases. J was trimmed by 4 bases and V by 2 bases; bases with no gene match: 4. Looked up from germline, CDR1 is DFQATT and CDR2 is SNEGSKA (reference sequence). CDR3 length: 14 residues. The CDR3 is CSARFGTSSDTQYF. The CDR3 nucleotides read TGCAGTGCTAGATTTGGGACTAGCTCAGATACGCAGTATTTT.

There are a few counts of this clonotype. The rearrangement uses TRBV11-1 and TRBJ1-6, with TRBD1 matching over 9 bases. Trimming at V came to 2 bases and at J to 9 bases, leaving 5 bases not matched to a gene. The germline CDR1 and CDR2 sequences are SGHAT and FQDESV (reference sequence). The CDR3 length is 15 residues. CDR3 region: CASSLSTGGGSPLHF. CDR3 DNA sequence: TGTGCCAGCAGCTTATCGACAGGGGGAGGTTCACCCCTCCACTTT.

In this sample, this clonotype turned up a few times. The CDR3 loop is CASKGGETDTQYF. The CDR3 DNA is TGTGCCAGCAAAGGGGGCGAGACAGATACGCAGTATTTT. The rearrangement joins TRBV7-9 to TRBJ2-3, with 7 bases identical to TRBD1. The CDR3 runs 13 residues. Germline CDR1 reads SEHNR; CDR2 reads FQNEAQ (reference sequence). The trim removed 7 bases at V and 3 bases at J, leaving 4 bases unmatched.

This clonotype has ten or more counts. J is TRBJ1-5 and V is TRBV2; 9 nucleotides align to TRBD1. The CDR3 runs 15 residues. Looked up from germline, CDR1 is SNHLY and CDR2 is FYNNEI. Losses at the gene ends were 6 bases for V and 2 bases for J; bases not matched to a gene: 5. CDR3 loop: CASSPGQGRNQPQHF. The CDR3 region has the DNA TGTGCCAGCAGCCCGGGACAGGGACGCAATCAGCCCCAGCATTTT.

This clonotype was detected many times. The CDR3 spells CASSSTRPGEAFF. The CDR3 nucleotides read TGTGCCAGCAGCTCGACTCGACCCGGTGAAGCTTTCTTT. This chain joins TRBV7-2 and TRBJ1-1; D is unresolved. Germline assignment: CDR1 SGHTA and CDR2 FQGNSA. CDR3 length equals 13 residues. V was pared by 4 bases and J by 7 bases, with 13 bases between.

This clonotype was counted at least ten times. The chain recombines TRBV25-1 with TRBJ2-5; tentative D call: TRBD1 (8 bases). V was trimmed by 3 bases and J by 4 bases, leaving 24 bases between them. The CDR3 has 18 residues. Germline-derived CDR1 and CDR2 are MGHDK and SYGVNS. CDR3 protein: CASSDPGGQGEYRETQYF. The CDR3 coding sequence is TGTGCCAGCAGTGATCCGGGAGGACAGGGAGAGTATCGAGAGACCCAGTACTTC. The full variable domain, its missing parts supplied by reference TRBV25-1 and TRBJ2-5, is EADIYQTPRYLVIGTGKKITLECSQTMGHDKMYWYQQDPGMELHLIHYSYGVNSTEKGDLSSESTVSRIRTEHFPLTLESARPSHTSQYLCASSDPGGQGEYRETQYFGPGTRLLVL.

This clonotype was seen a handful of times. The genes are TRBV5-4 and TRBJ2-7; D is unclear. With 1 base removed from V and 2 bases from J, the gap between germline ends came to 13 bases. Per the germline V gene, CDR1 is SGHNT and CDR2 is YYREEE (reference sequence). The CDR3 is 15 residues long. The CDR3 nucleotides are TGTGCCAGCAGCTTGTATGACGAAGGTACCTACGAGCAGTACTTC. Its translation: CASSLYDEGTYEQYF.

This chain links TRBV30 with TRBJ2-7, with 8 bases aligning to TRBD2. Germline V gene data show CDR1 as GTSNPN and CDR2 as SVGIG (reference sequence). This CDR3 region has 16 residues. V lost 1 base to trimming and J lost 2 bases; unmatched junction nucleotides: 10. The CDR3 loop reads CAWSGIGGVFPYEQYF. In DNA, the CDR3 is TGTGCCTGGAGTGGTATCGGGGGGGTCTTCCCCTACGAGCAGTACTTC. Full variable domain (outside the CDR3, taken from reference TRBV30 and TRBJ2-7): SQTIHQWPATLVQPVGSPLSLECTVEGTSNPNLYWYRQAAGRGLQLLFYSVGIGQISSEVPQNLSASRPQDRQFILSSKKLLLSDSGFYLCAWSGIGGVFPYEQYFGPGTRLTVT.

Many counts were recorded for this clonotype. This sequence joins TRBV6-5 and TRBJ1-2; no clear D. V lost 2 bases and J lost 0, with 10 bases in between. The CDR3 has 15 residues. Germline V gene sequence: CDR1 MNHEY, CDR2 SVGAGI. The CDR3 region has the DNA TGTGCCAGCAGTTACCCAGAAATATCTAACTATGGCTACACCTTC. It translates to CASSYPEISNYGYTF.

This clonotype has a count of ten or more. The chain couples TRBV6-1 to TRBJ1-1, with D tentatively TRBD1 (6 bases). In germline, CDR1 is MNHNS, CDR2 SASEGT. V dropped 6 bases and J dropped 0 bases, with 11 bases sitting between them. The CDR3 contains 14 residues. The CDR3 sequence: CASSWDTLNTEAFF. The CDR3, as DNA: TGTGCCAGCAGCTGGGACACTTTGAACACTGAAGCTTTCTTT.

The sample holds many counts of this clonotype. V gene TRBV7-8 combines with J gene TRBJ2-2, with 14 bases aligning to TRBD2. The CDR3 covers 20 residues. CDR1 and CDR2 from the germline V gene are SGHVS and FQNEAQ. J was trimmed by 3 bases and V by 3 bases; bases with no gene match: 12. Written as DNA, the CDR3 is TGTGCCAGCAGCTTTCCGACTAGCGGGAGGGCCTTCCCAGACACCGGGGAGCTGTTTTTT. It translates to CASSFPTSGRAFPDTGELFF.

This clonotype occurred many times. This chain links TRBV20-1 with TRBJ2-1, with 7 bases identical to TRBD2. CDR3 length: 14 amino acids. The ends lost 5 bases at V and 2 bases at J; junction bases unmatched: 6. Per the germline V gene, CDR1 is DFQATT and CDR2 is SNEGSKA (reference sequence). CDR3 DNA: TGCAGTGCTCAAAAGGGAGGGACCTACAATGAGCAGTTCTTC. Translation gives CSAQKGGTYNEQFF.

This clonotype has at least ten counts. The chain is built from TRBV5-1 and TRBJ2-1; D not certain. This CDR3 has 13 amino acids. The germline V gene encodes CDR1 SGHRS and CDR2 YFSETQ. The V and J ends lost 0 bases and 3 bases respectively, with 4 bases between them. CDR3 sequence (DNA): TGCGCCAGCAGCTTGGAATTCTACAATGAGCAGTTCTTC. Translating gives CASSLEFYNEQFF.

Regarding this clonotype: A single base separates this from a much larger clone, so it may be a read error. The chain couples TRBV5-6 to TRBJ2-1; 10 nucleotides align to TRBD2. The CDR3 extends over 15 amino acids. CDR1 and CDR2 (germline): SGHDT, YYEEEE. CDR3 protein: CACSLGSGRVNEQFF. The CDR3 DNA follows: TGTGCCTGCAGCTTGGGCAGCGGGAGGGTTAATGAGCAGTTCTTC.

The chain carries TRBV12-3 or TRBV12-4 and TRBJ2-1; TRBD2 might be the D (6 bases). With 2 bases removed from V and 0 bases from J, the gap between germline ends came to 14 bases. The CDR3 runs to 17 residues. The CDR3 DNA reads TGTGCCAGCAGTTTATGGGCTGGCGGGACCTCCTACAATGAGCAGTTCTTC. The encoded protein is CASSLWAGGTSYNEQFF.

In this sample, this clonotype turned up many times. V usage is TRBV20-1 and J usage is TRBJ2-2, with TRBD1 identical over 9 bases. Trimming cost V 3 bases and J 7 bases; bases outside gene matches: 12. Germline loops: CDR1 DFQATT, CDR2 SNEGSKA (reference sequence). The CDR3 spans 16 residues. DNA for the CDR3: TGCAGTGCTAGCAGAGGGACAGGGAGTGTGATCGGGGAGCTGTTTTTT. Encoded protein: CSASRGTGSVIGELFF.

The sample holds a few counts of this clonotype. The rearrangement uses TRBV15 and TRBJ2-7; tentatively, D is TRBD2 (6 bases). Trimming left V 0 bases short and J 5 bases short, with 14 bases between. The CDR3 is made up of 15 amino acids. Germline CDR1 is LNHNV and CDR2 is YYDKDF (reference sequence). In DNA, the CDR3 is TGTGCCACCAGCAGAGATCGGGGGTCCCTCCACGAGCAGTACTTC. This encodes CATSRDRGSLHEQYF.